This TCR beta chain was recorded in a study of Graves' ophthalmopathy and Graves' hyperthyroidism. Study overall: The blood sample was drawn at first diagnosis and before any treatment.

This clonotype was counted at least ten times. V lost 9 bases to trimming and J lost 0 bases, with 21 bases between them. This CDR3 has 16 residues. Germline CDR1 reads SNHLY; CDR2 reads FYNNEI. RNA transcripts yielded amplified TCR beta CDR3 regions. Second-round multiplex PCR came after a first-round RT-PCR that employed HTBI primers. Via MiXCR, TCRdb re-called the multiplex PCR reads, giving one row per CDR3 protein. The sample shows approximately 500,000 distinct CDR3 sequences, 14% of them seen only once. Clinicians made diagnoses from clinical symptoms, serum thyroxine, TRAb, thyroid ultrasound and orbital computed tomography. Sampling 10 ml of fresh peripheral blood provided the PBMCs.

This sequence was found in a woman aged 25 to 45 with Graves' ophthalmopathy. The sample comprised blood. The rearrangement joins TRBV2 to TRBJ2-7; tentative D call: TRBD2 (6 bases). Here the CDR3 reads CASRDSPGLYSYEQYF. In nucleotides, the CDR3 is TGTGCCAGTAGGGATTCTCCGGGACTCTACTCCTACGAGCAGTACTTC. The full variable domain, in which reference TRBV2 and TRBJ2-7 provide the parts outside the CDR3, is EPEVTQTPSHQVTQMGQEVILRCVPISNHLYFYWYRQILGQKVEFLVSFYNNEISEKSEIFDDQFSVERPDGSNFTLKIRSTKLEDSAMYFCASRDSPGLYSYEQYFGPGTRLTVT.